The clone carrying this T cell receptor beta chain appeared many times. Its antigen is unidentified. The data belong to a study of T cell repertoires in cytomegalovirus infection. Overall study: Public signatures in TCR beta pointed to CMV infection and matching HLA type. Points from the study as a whole: Totalled public TCR beta family frequency picked out people who carried CMV plus the relevant HLA. CMV-specific TCR beta clonotypes restricted by HLA-C dominated the ex vivo response.

From germline, CDR1 is DFQATT and CDR2 SNEGSKA (reference sequence). The CDR3 totals 18 residues. J was trimmed by 3 bases and V by 1 base; bases with no gene match: 17. TCRdb itself ran the reads through MiXCR, one entry per CDR3 protein. Of some 180,000 distinct CDR3 sequences in the sample, approximately 9.7% were seen once. Sequencing was carried out using PBMCs. This TCR was recovered from a human donor in good health (CMV status not recorded). Some clones in this sample may be carry-over from other donors' samples. The chain is built from TRBV20-1 and TRBJ1-1, with 7 bases identical to TRBD1. DNA of the CDR3: TGCAGTGCTAGAGTCCCGACGCGGGACAGTCGCAGAGACACTGAAGCTTTCTTT. Translating gives CSARVPTRDSRRDTEAFF.